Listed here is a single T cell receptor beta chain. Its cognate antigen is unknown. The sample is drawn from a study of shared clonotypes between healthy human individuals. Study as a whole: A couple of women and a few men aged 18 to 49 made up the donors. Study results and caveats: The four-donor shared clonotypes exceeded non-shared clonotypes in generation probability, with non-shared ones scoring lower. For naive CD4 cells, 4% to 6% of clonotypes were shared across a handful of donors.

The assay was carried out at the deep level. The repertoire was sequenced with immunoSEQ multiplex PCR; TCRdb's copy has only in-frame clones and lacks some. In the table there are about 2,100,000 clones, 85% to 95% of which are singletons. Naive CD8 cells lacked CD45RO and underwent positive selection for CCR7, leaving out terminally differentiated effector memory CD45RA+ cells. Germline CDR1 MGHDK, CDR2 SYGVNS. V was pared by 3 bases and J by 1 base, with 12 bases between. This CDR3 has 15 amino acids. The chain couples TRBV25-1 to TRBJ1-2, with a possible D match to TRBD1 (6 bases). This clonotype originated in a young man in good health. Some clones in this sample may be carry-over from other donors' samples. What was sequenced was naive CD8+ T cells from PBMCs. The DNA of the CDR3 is TGTGCCAGCAGTGACCAGAGGGGGGGTAACTATGGCTACACCTTC. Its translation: CASSDQRGGNYGYTF.